One and the same sample provided the 17 T cell receptor beta chains below, sequenced in a study of cytomegalovirus exposure and HLA in healthy donors. The study ran its PCR with 60 Vbeta and 13 Jbeta primers. TCRdb's table, derived via immunoSEQ multiplex PCR, lists solely in-frame clones and lacks some. The table records some 150,000 clones, about 88% of them present only once. The sample was PBMCs. Receptors were obtained from a young woman in good health and CMV-seronegative.

Turning to this clone: The junction departs from the called germline gene at one end, perhaps through a read error. This chain joins TRBV7-7 and TRBJ2-5; TRBD1 aligns across 9 bases. The CDR3 is 14 amino acids. Looked up from germline, CDR1 is SSHAT and CDR2 is FNYEAQ (reference sequence). In nucleotides, the CDR3 is TGTGCTAGCAGCCCCGGGACAGGGTTAGAGACCCAGTACTTC. Translated: CASSPGTGLETQYF.

The CDR3 loop reads CASSSPGRSEETQYF. The CDR3 region has the DNA TGTGCCAGCAGCTCCCCCGGTCGGAGTGAGGAGACCCAGTACTTC. The rearrangement links TRBV7-2 to TRBJ2-5; D is unclear. Germline values: CDR1 SGHTA, CDR2 FQGNSA. Between the trimmed V and J ends, which lost 4 bases and 5 bases, there was a span of 17 bases. The CDR3 length is 15 residues.

The rearrangement links TRBV6-6 to TRBJ1-2, with 7 bases identical to TRBD1. CDR3 length: 14 amino acids. Per the germline V gene, CDR1 is MNHNY and CDR2 is SVGAGI (reference sequence). V shed 9 bases, J shed 4 bases, and the junction held 11 bases outside the gene matches. CDR3 region: CASESGTEIYGYTF. In DNA, the CDR3 is TGTGCCAGTGAATCCGGGACAGAGATCTATGGCTACACCTTC.

The rearrangement links TRBV2 to TRBJ2-1, with TRBD2 identical over 10 bases. The CDR3 has 16 residues. Trimming at V came to 1 base and at J to 8 bases, leaving 8 bases not matched to a gene. Germline V gene sequence: CDR1 SNHLY, CDR2 FYNNEI. The CDR3 spells CASSEGIERGGHEQFF. The CDR3 DNA sequence: TGTGCCAGCAGTGAAGGTATCGAGCGGGGGGGCCATGAGCAGTTCTTC.

The chain couples TRBV19 to TRBJ2-7, with TRBD1 as a possible D gene (7 bases). Germline assignment: CDR1 LNHDA and CDR2 SQIVND (reference sequence). The V end lost 5 bases, the J end lost 4 bases, and 15 bases lay between the germline ends. This CDR3 has 14 residues. Here the CDR3 DNA reads TGTGCCAGTAGTCCTCGGGCAGGGGGGTACGAGCAGTACTTC. As protein: CASSPRAGGYEQYF.

The CDR3: CAWSARLAGTGELFF. The CDR3 nucleotides are TGTGCCTGGAGTGCCCGACTAGCGGGGACCGGGGAGCTGTTTTTT. This chain uses TRBV30 with TRBJ2-2, with 11 bases fitting TRBD2. With 1 base clipped from V and 5 bases from J, the junction kept 3 bases outside the gene matches. CDR1 and CDR2 from the germline V gene are GTSNPN and SVGIG (reference sequence). This CDR3 comprises 15 residues.

This rearrangement joins TRBV4-1 to TRBJ2-4; 10 bases map to TRBD2. J lost 6 bases, V lost 1 base, and 9 bases had no gene match. This CDR3 comprises 17 residues. Per the germline V gene, CDR1 is MGHRA and CDR2 is YSYEKL. The CDR3 DNA is TGCGCCAGCAGCCAAGGCCAGGTAGCGGGAGGCTTAAACATTCAGTACTTC. It translates to CASSQGQVAGGLNIQYF.

The chain recombines TRBV27 with TRBJ2-2, with 7 bases lining up with TRBD2. The J segment lost 2 bases and the V segment lost 3 bases, leaving 6 bases of the junction unmatched. CDR1 MNHEY and CDR2 SMNVEV come from the germline V gene (reference sequence). The CDR3 is made up of 16 amino acids. Written as DNA, the CDR3 is TGTGCCAGCAGTTTCCTTGCGGGGGTAAACACCGGGGAGCTGTTTTTT. It yields the protein CASSFLAGVNTGELFF.

The rearrangement joins TRBV5-5 to TRBJ1-5; a possible D gene is TRBD1 (6 bases). Trimming removed 4 bases from V and 2 bases from J, with 13 bases in between. Per the germline V gene, CDR1 is SGHKS and CDR2 is YYEKEE (reference sequence). The CDR3 covers 15 residues. The CDR3 nucleotides read TGTGCCAGCAGCCCTGGGACAAAAGGCAATCAGCCCCAGCATTTT. Translating it yields CASSPGTKGNQPQHF.

This clone appeared a single time. The rearrangement uses TRBV28 and TRBJ2-2; D is unresolved. The length of the CDR3 is 15 residues. Germline V gene data show CDR1 as MDHEN and CDR2 as SYDVKM. V gave up 10 bases and J gave up 0 bases, with 15 bases separating them. CDR3 coding DNA: TGTGCCACCCACAAACCAGCGACGAACACCGGGGAGCTGTTTTTT. This sequence encodes CATHKPATNTGELFF.

The chain couples TRBV11-2 to TRBJ2-7; D is unclear. The CDR3 covers 12 residues. V was shortened by 0 bases and J by 3 bases, with 3 bases between the two germline ends. CDR1 SGHAT and CDR2 FQNNGV come from the germline V gene. This CDR3 is CASSLDVYEQYF. As DNA, the CDR3 is TGTGCCAGCAGCTTAGACGTCTACGAGCAGTACTTC.

V and J are TRBV5-1 and TRBJ2-5; maybe TRBD2 (7 bases). The last part of the DNA fits TRBJ2-7 better; the J call may be wrong. The germline V gene encodes CDR1 SGHRS and CDR2 YFSETQ. The CDR3 totals 15 residues. The CDR3 nucleotides read TGCGCCAGCCGGGCCGGGGGCGGGGGCTCCTACGAGCAGTACTTC. Translated, it gives CASRAGGGGSYEQYF.

This chain uses TRBV5-1 with TRBJ1-1, with 11 bases lining up with TRBD1. Per germline, CDR1 SGHRS and CDR2 YFSETQ. The CDR3 consists of 14 residues. J was trimmed by 4 bases and V by 4 bases; bases with no gene match: 3. The CDR3 region is CASSDGTGGTEAFF. In DNA, the CDR3 is TGCGCCAGCAGCGATGGGACAGGGGGCACTGAAGCTTTCTTT.

This chain links TRBV4-3 with TRBJ1-1; 8 nucleotides match TRBD1. This CDR3 is built from 14 residues. The junction had 2 bases not matched to a gene; V was cut back by 0 bases and J by 5 bases. Germline V CDR1 and CDR2: LGHNA, YSLEER. CDR3 in DNA: TGCGCCAGCAGCCAAGATCGGGACAGGACTGAAGCTTTCTTT. It encodes CASSQDRDRTEAFF.

This chain connects TRBV4-3 to TRBJ1-5; D unresolved. V was shortened by 1 base and J by 4 bases, with 14 bases between the two germline ends. Germline V gene data show CDR1 as LGHNA and CDR2 as YSLEER. The CDR3 totals 16 residues. CDR3 coding DNA: TGCGCCAGCAGCCAAGTCGGACCTTCGGGGAATCAGCCCCAGCATTTT. Protein product: CASSQVGPSGNQPQHF.

The rearrangement links TRBV5-1 to TRBJ2-7; tentatively, D is TRBD2 (5 bases). Trimming cost V 3 bases and J 7 bases, with 23 bases left between them. Germline V gives CDR1 SGHRS, CDR2 YFSETQ. This CDR3 spans 16 amino acids. The CDR3 DNA reads as TGCGCCAGCAGCTATCTTAGGTGGGCCCAGCGGCGGGAGCAGTACTTC. This sequence encodes CASSYLRWAQRREQYF.

This chain uses TRBV7-2 with TRBJ2-1; D gene uncertain. The CDR3 spans 14 residues. V dropped 5 bases and J dropped 8 bases, with 16 bases sitting between them. Germline lookup yields CDR1 SGHTA and CDR2 FQGNSA. CDR3 in DNA: TGTGCCAGCAGCCCCAGTAACGCCTTCCATGAGCAGTTCTTC. This encodes CASSPSNAFHEQFF.